This T cell receptor beta chain emerged from a study of cytomegalovirus exposure and HLA in healthy donors. Primers included in the PCR were 60 Vbeta and 13 Jbeta primers. The assay was immunoSEQ multiplex PCR, and TCRdb's table has in-frame clones only and misses some. The top ten hold 20% of the sample, which has 100,000 to 150,000 clones, approximately 87% seen once. From germline, CDR1 is SNHLY and CDR2 FYNNEI. This CDR3 has 14 residues. The donors (healthy individuals) were bone marrow donors. Concerning this clone: The germline gene is not matched at one end of the junction; a read error may be the cause.

This chain joins TRBV2 and TRBJ1-2; 7 positions agree with TRBD1. The sequenced material came from PBMCs. This sequence originates from a man aged 18 to 35 in good health and CMV-seropositive. The CDR3 DNA follows: TGTGCCAGCGGTGAACAGGGGCAAAGCTATGGCTACACCTTC. Translated, it gives CASGEQGQSYGYTF.